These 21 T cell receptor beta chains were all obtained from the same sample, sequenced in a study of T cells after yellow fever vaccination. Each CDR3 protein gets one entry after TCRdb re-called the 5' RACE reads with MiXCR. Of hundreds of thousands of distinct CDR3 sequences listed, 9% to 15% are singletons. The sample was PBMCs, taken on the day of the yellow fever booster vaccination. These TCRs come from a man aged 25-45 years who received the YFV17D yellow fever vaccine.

In DNA, the CDR3 is TGTGCCAGCAGTTACCCCGGGGTTGAGCAGTTCTTC. Residues: CASSYPGVEQFF. V is TRBV6-5 and J is TRBJ2-1; tentative D call: TRBD2 (5 bases). Germline V gives CDR1 MNHEY, CDR2 SVGAGI. The CDR3 has 12 residues. Trimming left V 2 bases short and J 9 bases short, with 8 bases between.

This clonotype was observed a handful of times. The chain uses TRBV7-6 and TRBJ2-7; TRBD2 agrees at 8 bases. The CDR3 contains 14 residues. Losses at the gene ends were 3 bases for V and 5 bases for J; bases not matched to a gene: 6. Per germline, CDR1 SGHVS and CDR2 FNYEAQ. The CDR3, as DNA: TGTGCCAGCAGCTTCACCGGGAGGGCCAACGAGCAGTACTTC. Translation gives CASSFTGRANEQYF.

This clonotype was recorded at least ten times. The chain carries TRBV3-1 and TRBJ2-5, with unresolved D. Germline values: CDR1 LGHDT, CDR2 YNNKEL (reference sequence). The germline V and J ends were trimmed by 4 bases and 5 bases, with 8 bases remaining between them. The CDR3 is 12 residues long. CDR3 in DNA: TGTGCCAGCAGCCTCTCTTGGGAGACCCAGTACTTC. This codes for CASSLSWETQYF.

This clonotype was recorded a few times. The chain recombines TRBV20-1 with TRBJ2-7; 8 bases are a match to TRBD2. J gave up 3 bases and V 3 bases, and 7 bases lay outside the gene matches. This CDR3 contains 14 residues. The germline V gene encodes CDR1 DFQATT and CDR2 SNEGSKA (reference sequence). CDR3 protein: CSASIGSGNYEQYF. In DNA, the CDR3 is TGCAGTGCTAGTATAGGTAGCGGGAACTACGAGCAGTACTTC.

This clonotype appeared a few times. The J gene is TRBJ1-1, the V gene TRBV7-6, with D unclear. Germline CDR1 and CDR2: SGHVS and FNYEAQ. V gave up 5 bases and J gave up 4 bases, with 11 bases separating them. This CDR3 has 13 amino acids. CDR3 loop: CASSRTVRTEAFF. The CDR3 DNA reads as TGTGCCAGCAGCAGGACGGTACGCACTGAAGCTTTCTTT. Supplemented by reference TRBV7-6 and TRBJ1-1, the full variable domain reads GAGVSQSPRYKVTKRGQDVALRCDPISGHVSLYWYRQALGQGPEFLTYFNYEAQQDKSGLPNDRFSAERPEGSISTLTIQRTEQRDSAMYRCASSRTVRTEAFFGQGTRLTVV.

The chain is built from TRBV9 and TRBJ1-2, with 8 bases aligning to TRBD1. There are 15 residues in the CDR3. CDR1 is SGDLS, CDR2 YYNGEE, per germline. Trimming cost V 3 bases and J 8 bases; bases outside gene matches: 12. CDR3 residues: CASSATGQGFEGYTF. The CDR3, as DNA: TGTGCCAGCAGCGCTACAGGACAGGGTTTTGAGGGCTACACCTTC.

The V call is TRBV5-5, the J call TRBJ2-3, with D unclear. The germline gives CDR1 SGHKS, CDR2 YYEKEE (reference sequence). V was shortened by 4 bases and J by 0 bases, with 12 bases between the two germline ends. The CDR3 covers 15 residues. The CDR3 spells CASSLRRASTDTQYF. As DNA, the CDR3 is TGTGCCAGCAGCCTGAGGAGAGCTAGCACAGATACGCAGTATTTT.

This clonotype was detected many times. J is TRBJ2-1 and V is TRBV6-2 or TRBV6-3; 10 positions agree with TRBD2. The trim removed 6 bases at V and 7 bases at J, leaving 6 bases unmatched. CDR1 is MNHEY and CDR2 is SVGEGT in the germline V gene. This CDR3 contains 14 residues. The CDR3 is CASRLAGEVNEQFF. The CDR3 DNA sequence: TGTGCCAGCAGGCTAGCGGGAGAGGTTAATGAGCAGTTCTTC.

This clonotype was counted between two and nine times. CDR3 region: CASSSTEQGAPQHF. CDR3 coding DNA: TGTGCCAGCAGTTCGACCGAACAGGGTGCGCCCCAGCATTTT. The V gene is TRBV6-2 or TRBV6-3, the J gene TRBJ1-5; D might be TRBD1 (6 bases). The CDR3 contains 14 residues. V dropped 4 bases and J dropped 9 bases, with 16 bases sitting between them. The V gene's germline CDR1 is MNHEY and CDR2 SVGEGT.

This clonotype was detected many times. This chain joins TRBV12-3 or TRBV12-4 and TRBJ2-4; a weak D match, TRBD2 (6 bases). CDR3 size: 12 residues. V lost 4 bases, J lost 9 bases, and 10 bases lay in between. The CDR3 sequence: CASSWRVFIQYF. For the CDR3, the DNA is TGTGCCAGCAGTTGGAGGGTCTTCATTCAGTACTTC.

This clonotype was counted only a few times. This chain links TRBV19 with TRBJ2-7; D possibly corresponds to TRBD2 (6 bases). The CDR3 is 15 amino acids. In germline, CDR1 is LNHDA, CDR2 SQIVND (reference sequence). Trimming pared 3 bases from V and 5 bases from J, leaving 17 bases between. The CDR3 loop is CASSIVSGRRNEQYF. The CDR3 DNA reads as TGTGCCAGTAGTATCGTTAGCGGACGAAGGAACGAGCAGTACTTC.

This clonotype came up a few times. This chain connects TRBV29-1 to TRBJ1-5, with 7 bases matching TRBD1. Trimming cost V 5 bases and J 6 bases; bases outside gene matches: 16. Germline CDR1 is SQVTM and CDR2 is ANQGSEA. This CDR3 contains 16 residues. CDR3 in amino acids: CSVLTATGSGGQPQHF. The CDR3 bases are TGCAGCGTTCTGACGGCGACAGGGTCTGGCGGTCAGCCCCAGCATTTT.

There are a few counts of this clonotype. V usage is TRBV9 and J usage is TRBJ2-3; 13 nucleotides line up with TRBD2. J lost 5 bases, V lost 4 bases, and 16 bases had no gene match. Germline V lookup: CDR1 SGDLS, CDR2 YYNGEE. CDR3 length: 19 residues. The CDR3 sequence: CASSLTSGRASDERDTQYF. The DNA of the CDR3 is TGTGCCAGCAGCCTTACTAGCGGGAGGGCCTCAGACGAGAGAGATACGCAGTATTTT.

The CDR3 DNA reads as TGTGCCAGCAAGGAATTTTATGGATCGTATCAGCCCCAGCATTTT. Protein product: CASKEFYGSYQPQHF. This chain links TRBV6-1 with TRBJ1-5; D is unclear. This CDR3 has 15 amino acids. Deletions cut 7 bases from V and 5 bases from J, with 18 bases between. Germline values: CDR1 MNHNS, CDR2 SASEGT.

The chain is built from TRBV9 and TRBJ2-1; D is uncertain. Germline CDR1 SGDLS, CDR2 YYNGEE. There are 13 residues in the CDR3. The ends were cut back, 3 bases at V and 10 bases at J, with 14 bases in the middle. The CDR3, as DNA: TGTGCCAGCAGCGCCCCAACCGCACAAGAGCAGTTCTTC. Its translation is CASSAPTAQEQFF.

CDR3 nucleotides: TGTGCCTGGTCTGGGGGAGGGAGCCTAGTCGAGCAGTACTTC. This sequence encodes CAWSGGGSLVEQYF. V and J are TRBV30 and TRBJ2-7; 7 bases line up with TRBD2. The CDR3 is made up of 14 amino acids. J gave up 6 bases and V 5 bases, and 13 bases lay outside the gene matches. The V gene's germline CDR1 is GTSNPN and CDR2 SVGIG (reference sequence).

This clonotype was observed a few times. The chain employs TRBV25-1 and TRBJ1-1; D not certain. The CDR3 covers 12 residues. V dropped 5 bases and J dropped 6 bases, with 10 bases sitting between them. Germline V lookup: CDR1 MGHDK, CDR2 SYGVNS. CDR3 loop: CASSSVVAEAFF. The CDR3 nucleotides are TGTGCCAGCAGTTCCGTCGTAGCTGAAGCTTTCTTT.

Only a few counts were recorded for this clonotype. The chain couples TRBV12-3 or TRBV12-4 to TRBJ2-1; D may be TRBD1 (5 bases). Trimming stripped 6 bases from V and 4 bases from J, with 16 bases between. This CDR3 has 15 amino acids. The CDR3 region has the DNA TGTGCCAGCAGCGTCAGATGGGGCGGTTACAATGAGCAGTTCTTC. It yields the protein CASSVRWGGYNEQFF.

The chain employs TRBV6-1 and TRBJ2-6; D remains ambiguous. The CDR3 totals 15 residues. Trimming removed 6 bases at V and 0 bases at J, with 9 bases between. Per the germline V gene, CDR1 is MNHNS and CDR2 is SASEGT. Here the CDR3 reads CASRGSDSGANVLTF. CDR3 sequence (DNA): TGTGCCAGCAGGGGGTCGGACTCTGGGGCCAACGTCCTGACTTTC.

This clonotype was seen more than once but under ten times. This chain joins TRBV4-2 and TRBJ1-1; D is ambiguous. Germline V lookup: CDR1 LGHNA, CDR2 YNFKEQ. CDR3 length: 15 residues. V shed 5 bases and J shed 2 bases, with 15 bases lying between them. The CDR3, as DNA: TGTGCCAGCAGCGATATCGGGGAGGGAAACACTGAAGCTTTCTTT. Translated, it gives CASSDIGEGNTEAFF.

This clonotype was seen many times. DNA for the CDR3: TGTGCCAGCAGCCCACAGGGCAATGAGCAGTTCTTC. Translated: CASSPQGNEQFF. V usage is TRBV7-6 and J usage is TRBJ2-1, with D possibly matching TRBD1 (6 bases). Germline loops: CDR1 SGHVS, CDR2 FNYEAQ. The CDR3 contains 12 residues. Trimming took off 5 bases at V and 6 bases at J, with 8 bases between the two ends.